This TCR beta chain is from a study of neoadjuvant anti-PD-1 for oral cavity cancer. Study-level information: Patients mostly received three to four biweekly nivolumab doses at 3 mg/kg before surgery. Study-wide results and limits: Treg/Th17 ratio rose with pretreatment blood and fell with post-treatment tumor TCRbeta clonality.

For this clone: What it recognizes is unknown.

Assay used: immunoSEQ multiplex PCR; TCRdb lists only in-frame clones, some missing. The data hold around 16,000 clones, with 55% to 70% observed a single time. The sample was PBMCs, taken before nivolumab (anti-PD-1) treatment. The clonotype originates from a person between 40 and 80 years old with oral cavity squamous cell carcinoma.

CDR3 nucleotides: TGTGCCAGCAGCCCAGACAGGGGAGGCGAGCAGTACTTC. Its protein is CASSPDRGGEQYF. The V call is TRBV7-8, the J call TRBJ2-7; 8 nucleotides agree with TRBD1. The CDR3 is 13 residues long. CDR1 is SGHVS, CDR2 FQNEAQ, per germline. V trimming: 5 bases; J trimming: 6 bases; junction bases outside the gene matches: 6.